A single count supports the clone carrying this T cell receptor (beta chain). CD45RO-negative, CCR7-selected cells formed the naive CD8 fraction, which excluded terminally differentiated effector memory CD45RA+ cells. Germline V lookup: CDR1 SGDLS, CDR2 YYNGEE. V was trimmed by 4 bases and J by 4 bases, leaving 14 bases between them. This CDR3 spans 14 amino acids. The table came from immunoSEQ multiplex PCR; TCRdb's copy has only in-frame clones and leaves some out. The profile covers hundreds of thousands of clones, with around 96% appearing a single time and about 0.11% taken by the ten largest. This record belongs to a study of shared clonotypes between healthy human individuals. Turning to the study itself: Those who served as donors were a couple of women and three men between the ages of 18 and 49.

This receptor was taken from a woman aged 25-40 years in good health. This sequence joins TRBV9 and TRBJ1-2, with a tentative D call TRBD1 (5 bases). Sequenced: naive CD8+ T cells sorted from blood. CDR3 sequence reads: CASSPGTLGYGYTF. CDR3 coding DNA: TGTGCCAGCAGCCCAGGGACGCTAGGCTATGGCTACACCTTC.